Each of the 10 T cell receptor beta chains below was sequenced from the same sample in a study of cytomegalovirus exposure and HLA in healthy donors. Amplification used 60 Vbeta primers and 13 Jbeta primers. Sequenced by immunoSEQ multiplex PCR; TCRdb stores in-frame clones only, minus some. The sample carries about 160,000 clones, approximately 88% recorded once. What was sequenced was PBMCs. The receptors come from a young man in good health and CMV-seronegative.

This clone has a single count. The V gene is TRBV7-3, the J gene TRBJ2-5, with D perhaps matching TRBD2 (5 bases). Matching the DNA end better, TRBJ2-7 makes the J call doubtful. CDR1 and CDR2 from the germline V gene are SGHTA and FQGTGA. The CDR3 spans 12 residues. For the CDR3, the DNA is TGTGCCAGCAGCCCCGGGGAGTACGAGCAGTACTTC. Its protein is CASSPGEYEQYF.

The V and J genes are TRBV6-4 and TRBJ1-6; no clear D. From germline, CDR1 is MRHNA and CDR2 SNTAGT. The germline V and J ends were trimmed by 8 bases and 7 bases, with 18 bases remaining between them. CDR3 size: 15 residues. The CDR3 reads CASPEGAIWNSPLHF. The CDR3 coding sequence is TGTGCCAGCCCCGAGGGCGCTATTTGGAATTCACCCCTCCACTTT.

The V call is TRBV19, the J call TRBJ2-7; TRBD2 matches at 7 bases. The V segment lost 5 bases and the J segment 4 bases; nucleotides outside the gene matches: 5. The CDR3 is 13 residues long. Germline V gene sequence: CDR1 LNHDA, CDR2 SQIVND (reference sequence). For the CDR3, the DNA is TGTGCCAGTAGTGCGGGACTATCATACGAGCAGTACTTC. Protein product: CASSAGLSYEQYF.

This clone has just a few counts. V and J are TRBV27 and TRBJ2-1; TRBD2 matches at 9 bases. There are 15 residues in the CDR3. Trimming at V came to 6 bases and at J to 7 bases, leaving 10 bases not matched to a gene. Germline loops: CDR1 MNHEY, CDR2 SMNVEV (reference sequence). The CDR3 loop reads CASRVGGGARNEQFF. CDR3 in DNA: TGTGCCAGCAGGGTCGGCGGGGGGGCCCGGAATGAGCAGTTCTTC.

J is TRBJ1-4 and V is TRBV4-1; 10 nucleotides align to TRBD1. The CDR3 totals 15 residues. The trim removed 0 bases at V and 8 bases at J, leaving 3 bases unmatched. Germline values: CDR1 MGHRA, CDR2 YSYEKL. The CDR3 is CASSQDGQGGEKLFF. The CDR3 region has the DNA TGCGCCAGCAGCCAAGATGGACAGGGGGGGGAAAAACTGTTTTTT.

The CDR3 here is CASSFYPTAYEQYF. The DNA of the CDR3 is TGCGCCAGCAGCTTTTATCCCACAGCATACGAGCAGTACTTC. The J gene is TRBJ2-7, the V gene TRBV5-1; D remains ambiguous. Germline V gene lookup returns CDR1 SGHRS and CDR2 YFSETQ. The CDR3 has 14 residues. The germline V and J ends were trimmed by 2 bases and 4 bases, with 13 bases remaining between them.

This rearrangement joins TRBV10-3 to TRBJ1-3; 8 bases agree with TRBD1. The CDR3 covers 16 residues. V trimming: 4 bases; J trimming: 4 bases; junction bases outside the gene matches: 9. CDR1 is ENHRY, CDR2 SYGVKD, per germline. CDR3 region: CAISVERTGTGNTIYF. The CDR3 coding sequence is TGTGCCATCAGTGTGGAGAGGACAGGGACGGGAAACACCATATATTTT.

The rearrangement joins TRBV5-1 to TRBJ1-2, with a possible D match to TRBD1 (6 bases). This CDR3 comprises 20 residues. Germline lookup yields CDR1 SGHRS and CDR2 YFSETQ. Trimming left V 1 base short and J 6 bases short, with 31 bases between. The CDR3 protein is CASSLNDGGRGVKLRHGYTF. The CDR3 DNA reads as TGCGCCAGCAGCTTGAACGATGGCGGCAGGGGAGTGAAGCTCAGACATGGCTACACCTTC.

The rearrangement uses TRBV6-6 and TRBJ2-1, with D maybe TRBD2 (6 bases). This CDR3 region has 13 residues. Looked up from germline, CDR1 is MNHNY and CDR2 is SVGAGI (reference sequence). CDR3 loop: CATGAGDYNEQFF. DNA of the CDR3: TGTGCGACGGGAGCGGGTGACTACAATGAGCAGTTCTTC.

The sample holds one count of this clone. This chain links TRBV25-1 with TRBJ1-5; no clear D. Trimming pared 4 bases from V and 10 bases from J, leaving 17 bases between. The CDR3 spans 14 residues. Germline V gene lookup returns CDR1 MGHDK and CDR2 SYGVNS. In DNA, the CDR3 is TGTGCCAGCAGTGTCCTCCTTGGCAACCCTCCCCAGCATTTT. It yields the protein CASSVLLGNPPQHF.